These 2 T cell receptor beta chains share one sample of origin, sequenced in a study of cytomegalovirus exposure and HLA in healthy donors. The primer mix had 60 Vbeta and 13 Jbeta primers. Profiled with immunoSEQ multiplex PCR; TCRdb holds only in-frame clones, not every one. This table has approximately 200,000 clones, over 65% appearing once. What was sequenced was PBMCs. The receptors shown here come from a boy aged 2-9 years in good health and CMV-seronegative.

There are a few counts of this clone. The J gene is TRBJ1-6, the V gene TRBV7-2, with 9 bases that match TRBD1. Germline V lookup: CDR1 SGHTA, CDR2 FQGNSA. The junction had 4 bases not matched to a gene; V was cut back by 3 bases and J by 7 bases. CDR3 length: 15 residues. The CDR3 bases are TGTGCCAGCAGCTTTGACAGGGGGTACAATTCACCCCTCCACTTT. It translates to CASSFDRGYNSPLHF.

The chain links TRBV29-1 to TRBJ2-1, with 8 bases matching TRBD2. V shed 4 bases, J shed 5 bases, and the junction held 4 bases outside the gene matches. This CDR3 is built from 13 residues. From germline, CDR1 is SQVTM and CDR2 ANQGSEA. The CDR3 DNA reads as TGCAGCGTTGCGGGGGGGGGCCACAATGAGCAGTTCTTC. Its protein is CSVAGGGHNEQFF.